Sequencing of this T cell receptor (beta chain) was carried out in a study of blood T cells in healthy people across ages. The study isolated at least 6.5 million PBMCs from each sample. The use of a sample-barcoded 5' primer and a J-beta primer mix characterized a second PCR of about 7 to 12 cycles. TCRdb used MiXCR to reprocess the 5' RACE reads, holding one entry per CDR3 protein. The sample has 910,000 or so distinct CDR3 sequences, about 51% seen once. This CDR3 has 14 residues. Germline-derived CDR1 and CDR2 are LGHDT and YNNKEL (reference sequence). Trimming removed 0 bases from V and 2 bases from J, with 7 bases in between. Study conclusions and caveats: Because sorting was not performed, PBMCs prevented conclusive naive versus antigen-experienced comparison. Investigators treated diversity estimates from one million T cells as underestimates.

With regard to this clonotype: The antigen is undetermined.

The source of this sequence is a woman aged 55-69 years in good health. Source material: blood. The chain recombines TRBV3-1 with TRBJ1-1; D unresolved. For the CDR3, the DNA is TGTGCCAGCAGCCAAGAGTTACAAAACACTGAAGCTTTCTTT. Translated: CASSQELQNTEAFF.